These 15 T cell receptor beta chains came from one sample sequenced in a study of T-cell memory formation after mild COVID-19. Each CDR3 protein gets one entry after TCRdb re-called the 5' RACE reads with MiXCR. This sample has under 350,000 distinct CDR3 sequences, with roughly 16% found just once. Input material: PBMCs or a T cell subset sorted from them (not recorded which). The source of these receptors is a man aged 18 to 29 who had mild COVID-19 (a few samples of this study predate the infection). Cell type and time point are not known.

This clonotype was counted a single time. The gene calls are TRBV4-1 and TRBJ2-6; D is unclear. In germline, CDR1 is MGHRA, CDR2 YSYEKL. The CDR3 consists of 16 residues. V was trimmed by 0 bases and J by 3 bases, leaving 9 bases between them. The CDR3: CASSQDYYSGANVLTF. The DNA of the CDR3 is TGCGCCAGCAGCCAAGATTATTACAGTGGGGCCAACGTCCTGACTTTC.

This clonotype was observed a few times. The genes are TRBV24-1 and TRBJ2-1; 9 bases match TRBD2. This CDR3 spans 16 amino acids. V was clipped by 2 bases and J by 8 bases; unmatched bases: 9. Germline values: CDR1 KGHDR, CDR2 SFDVKD. CDR3 DNA sequence: TGTGCCACCAGTGATTGGGGTGCGGGAGGGAGCGATGAGCAGTTCTTC. Its protein product is CATSDWGAGGSDEQFF.

The V and J genes are TRBV7-9 and TRBJ2-3; D gene ambiguous. V dropped 1 base and J dropped 6 bases, with 11 bases sitting between them. Germline CDR1 reads SEHNR; CDR2 reads FQNEAQ (reference sequence). This CDR3 region has 14 residues. CDR3 sequence (DNA): TGTGCCAGCAGCTTAGGGGTGCGGTTGGATACGCAGTATTTT. Translating it yields CASSLGVRLDTQYF.

The V and J genes are TRBV10-3 and TRBJ1-2; the D gene is possibly TRBD1 (6 bases). Germline V CDR1 and CDR2: ENHRY, SYGVKD. The CDR3 spans 16 residues. Trimming stripped 3 bases from V and 4 bases from J, with 18 bases between. CDR3 in DNA: TGTGCCATCAGTGATTCGGGACAACGAACCCGCTATGGCTACACCTTC. It translates to CAISDSGQRTRYGYTF.

This clonotype was detected only a few times. The rearrangement joins TRBV5-1 to TRBJ2-3; D is unresolved. CDR1 is SGHRS, CDR2 YFSETQ, per germline. The CDR3 sequence is 15 residues long. V was clipped by 0 bases and J by 0 bases, with 8 bases between them. CDR3 DNA sequence: TGCGCCAGCAGCTTGGAAATTGGTAGCACAGATACGCAGTATTTT. Amino acids: CASSLEIGSTDTQYF.

This clonotype was seen a few times. The V gene is TRBV12-5, the J gene TRBJ2-5, with 16 bases that match TRBD2. CDR3 length: 19 residues. V was clipped by 6 bases and J by 5 bases; unmatched bases: 15. Germline V gene lookup returns CDR1 LGHNT and CDR2 FRNRAP. In DNA, the CDR3 is TGTGCTAGTGGATCCGGGACTAGCGGGGGGGCAATTTCCCGGGAGACCCAGTACTTC. It specifies CASGSGTSGGAISRETQYF. The variable domain in full, completed from reference TRBV12-5 and TRBJ2-5, reads DARVTQTPRHKVTEMGQEVTMRCQPILGHNTVFWYRQTMMQGLELLAYFRNRAPLDDSGMPKDRFSAEMPDATLATLKIQPSEPRDSAVYFCASGSGTSGGAISRETQYFGPGTRLLVL.

The chain is built from TRBV7-2 and TRBJ1-3; D unclear. The CDR3 has 14 amino acids. The germline V gene encodes CDR1 SGHTA and CDR2 FQGNSA. V dropped 6 bases and J dropped 3 bases, with 12 bases sitting between them. CDR3 region: CASRATGIGNTIYF. CDR3 in DNA: TGTGCCAGCAGAGCGACGGGGATTGGAAACACCATATATTTT.

This rearrangement joins TRBV5-1 to TRBJ2-4, with unresolved D. Trimming removed 0 bases at V and 0 bases at J, with 13 bases between. The CDR3 is 17 amino acids. CDR1 and CDR2 (germline): SGHRS, YFSETQ. CDR3 residues: CASSLDRASVAKNIQYF. CDR3 DNA sequence: TGCGCCAGCAGCTTGGATCGCGCATCCGTAGCCAAAAACATTCAGTACTTC.

The rearrangement uses TRBV7-2 and TRBJ2-3; 9 positions agree with TRBD2. In germline, CDR1 is SGHTA, CDR2 FQGNSA. The CDR3 sequence is 15 residues long. Losses at the gene ends were 3 bases for V and 7 bases for J; bases not matched to a gene: 8. This CDR3 is CASSLRGGGAYTQYF. CDR3 bases: TGTGCCAGCAGCTTGCGCGGGGGGGGAGCATATACGCAGTATTTT.

V gene TRBV5-1 combines with J gene TRBJ2-3; D may be TRBD1 or TRBD2 (7 bases each). Trimming cost V 0 bases and J 6 bases, with 14 bases left between them. Germline lookup yields CDR1 SGHRS and CDR2 YFSETQ. The CDR3 consists of 15 residues. DNA of the CDR3: TGCGCCAGCAGCTTGGAGGGAGGGGGCGCGGATACGCAGTATTTT. Residues: CASSLEGGGADTQYF.

This clonotype has only a few counts. The chain joins TRBV4-1 to TRBJ1-6; D is uncertain. Trimming took off 1 base at V and 6 bases at J, with 10 bases between the two ends. CDR3 length equals 15 residues. CDR1 is MGHRA and CDR2 is YSYEKL in the germline V gene. The DNA of the CDR3 is TGCGCCAGCAGCCAAGGCTCCCCTGGTAATTCACCCCTCCACTTT. Protein: CASSQGSPGNSPLHF.

This clonotype has a handful of counts. This sequence joins TRBV9 and TRBJ1-2, with 9 bases matching TRBD1. Trimming took 2 bases from V and 8 from J; bases not matched to a gene: 10. From germline, CDR1 is SGDLS and CDR2 YYNGEE. The CDR3 totals 15 residues. The CDR3 nucleotides read TGTGCCAGCAGCGTCGACGGGACAGGGAATCTAGGCTACACCTTC. Residues: CASSVDGTGNLGYTF.

This chain uses TRBV5-6 with TRBJ2-7; TRBD1 or TRBD2 may be the D gene (5 bases each). Germline values: CDR1 SGHDT, CDR2 YYEEEE. CDR3 size: 17 residues. V lost 5 bases and J lost 7, with 28 bases in between. The CDR3 loop is CASSRTFTGTAVDEQYF. CDR3 nucleotide sequence: TGTGCCAGCAGTAGAACCTTCACCGGGACCGCCGTGGATGAGCAGTACTTC. Full variable domain (missing parts from reference TRBV5-6 and TRBJ2-7): DAGVTQSPTHLIKTRGQQVTLRCSPKSGHDTVSWYQQALGQGPQFIFQYYEEEERQRGNFPDRFSGHQFPNYSSELNVNALLLGDSALYLCASSRTFTGTAVDEQYFGPGTRLTVT.

The V call is TRBV28, the J call TRBJ2-5, with TRBD2 identical over 10 bases. The CDR3 is made up of 17 amino acids. Germline values: CDR1 MDHEN, CDR2 SYDVKM. The V gene end was trimmed by 6 bases and the J gene end by 1 base; junction bases not matched to a gene: 11. The CDR3 protein is CASSPTSVAGGQETQYF. In nucleotides, the CDR3 is TGTGCCAGCAGCCCCACTTCGGTAGCGGGGGGCCAAGAGACCCAGTACTTC.

The chain is built from TRBV29-1 and TRBJ2-1; D remains ambiguous. Germline V gene sequence: CDR1 SQVTM, CDR2 ANQGSEA. The germline V and J ends were trimmed by 0 bases and 9 bases, with 9 bases remaining between them. This CDR3 is built from 12 residues. CDR3 residues: CSVEDRYPEQFF. For the CDR3, the DNA is TGCAGCGTTGAAGATCGGTACCCTGAGCAGTTCTTC.